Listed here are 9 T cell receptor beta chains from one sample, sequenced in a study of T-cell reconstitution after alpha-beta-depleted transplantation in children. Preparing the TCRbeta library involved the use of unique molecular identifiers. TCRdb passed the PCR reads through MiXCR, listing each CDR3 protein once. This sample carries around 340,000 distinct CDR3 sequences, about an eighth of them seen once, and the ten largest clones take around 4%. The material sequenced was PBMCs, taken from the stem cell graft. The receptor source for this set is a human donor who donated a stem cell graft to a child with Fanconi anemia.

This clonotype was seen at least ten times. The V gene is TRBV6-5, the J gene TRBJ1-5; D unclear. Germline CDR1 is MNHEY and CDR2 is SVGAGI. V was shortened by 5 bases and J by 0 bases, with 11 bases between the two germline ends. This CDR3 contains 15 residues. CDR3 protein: CASSVLQNSNQPQHF. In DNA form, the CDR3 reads TGTGCCAGCAGTGTACTTCAGAATAGCAATCAGCCCCAGCATTTT.

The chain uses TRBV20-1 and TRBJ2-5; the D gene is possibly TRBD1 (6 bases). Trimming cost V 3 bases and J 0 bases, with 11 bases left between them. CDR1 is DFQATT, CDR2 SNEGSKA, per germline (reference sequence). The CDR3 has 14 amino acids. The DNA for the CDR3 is TGCAGTGCTAGGAGGGGGAGTAACCAAGAGACCCAGTACTTC. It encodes CSARRGSNQETQYF.

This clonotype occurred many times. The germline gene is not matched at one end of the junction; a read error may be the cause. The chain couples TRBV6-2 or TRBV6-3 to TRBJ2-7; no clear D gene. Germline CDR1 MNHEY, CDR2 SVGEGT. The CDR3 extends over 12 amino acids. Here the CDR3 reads CASSYSSYEQYF. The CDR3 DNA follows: TGCGCCAGCAGTTATAGCTCCTACGAGCAGTACTTC.

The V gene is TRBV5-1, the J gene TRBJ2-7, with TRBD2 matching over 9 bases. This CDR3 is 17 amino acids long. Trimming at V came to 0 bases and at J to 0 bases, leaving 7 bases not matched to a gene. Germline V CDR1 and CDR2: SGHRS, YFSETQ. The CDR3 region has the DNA TGCGCCAGCAGCTTGGCGCTAGCGGGGCTGAGCTCCTACGAGCAGTACGTC. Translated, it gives CASSLALAGLSSYEQYV.

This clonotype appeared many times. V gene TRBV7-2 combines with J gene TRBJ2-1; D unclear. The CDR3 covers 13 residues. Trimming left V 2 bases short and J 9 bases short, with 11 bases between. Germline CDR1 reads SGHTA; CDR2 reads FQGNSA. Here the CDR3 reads CASSLMAVTEQFF. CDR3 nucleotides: TGTGCCAGCAGCTTAATGGCGGTAACTGAGCAGTTCTTC.

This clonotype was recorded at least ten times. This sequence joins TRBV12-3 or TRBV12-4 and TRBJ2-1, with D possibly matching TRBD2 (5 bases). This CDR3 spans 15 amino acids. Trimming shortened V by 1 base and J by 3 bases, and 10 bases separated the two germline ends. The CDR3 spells CASSLGGLSYNEQFF. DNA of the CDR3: TGTGCCAGCAGTTTAGGCGGGTTAAGCTACAATGAGCAGTTCTTC.

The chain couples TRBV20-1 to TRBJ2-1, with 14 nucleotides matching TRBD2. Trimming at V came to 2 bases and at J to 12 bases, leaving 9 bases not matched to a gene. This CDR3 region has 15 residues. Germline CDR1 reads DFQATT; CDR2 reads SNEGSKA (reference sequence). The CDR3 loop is CSARTKTSGGAGQFF. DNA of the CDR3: TGCAGTGCTAGAACGAAGACTAGCGGGGGGGCCGGGCAGTTCTTC.

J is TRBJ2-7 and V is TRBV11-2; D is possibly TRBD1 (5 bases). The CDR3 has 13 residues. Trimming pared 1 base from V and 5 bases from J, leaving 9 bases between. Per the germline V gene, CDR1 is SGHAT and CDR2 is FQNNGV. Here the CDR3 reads CASSLVRADEQYF. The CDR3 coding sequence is TGTGCCAGCAGCTTAGTCAGGGCCGACGAGCAGTACTTC.

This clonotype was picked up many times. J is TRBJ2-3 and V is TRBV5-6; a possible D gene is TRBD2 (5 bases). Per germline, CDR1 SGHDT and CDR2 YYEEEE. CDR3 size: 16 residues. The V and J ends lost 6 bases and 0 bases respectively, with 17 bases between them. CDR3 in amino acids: CASTRNPDYSTDTQYF. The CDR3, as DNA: TGTGCCAGCACCCGGAACCCAGACTATAGCACAGATACGCAGTATTTT. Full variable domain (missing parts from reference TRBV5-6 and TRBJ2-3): DAGVTQSPTHLIKTRGQQVTLRCSPKSGHDTVSWYQQALGQGPQFIFQYYEEEERQRGNFPDRFSGHQFPNYSSELNVNALLLGDSALYLCASTRNPDYSTDTQYFGPGTRLTVL.